These 29 T cell receptor beta chains were sequenced from one sample in a study of cytomegalovirus exposure and HLA in healthy donors (dated by TCRdb to about 2017). The method behind the library was the immunoSEQ multiplex PCR assay. The table comes from immuneACCESS by way of TCRdb, which keeps in-frame sequences with V and J called. Part of the clones is missing from these tables; in studies checked, under half for an unresolved V gene and the rest for unknown reasons. This sample lists some 250,000 clones; 90% were detected once. The ten largest clones add up to 2.5% to 3.5% of the sample. The sample was PBMCs. Source of these receptors: a woman aged 30 to 39 in good health and CMV-seronegative.

This clone occurred once. The chain employs TRBV28 and TRBJ2-5; tentatively, D is TRBD1 (6 bases). Trimming left V 5 bases short and J 5 bases short, with 18 bases between. Germline V gene data show CDR1 as MDHEN and CDR2 as SYDVKM. This CDR3 comprises 15 residues. The CDR3 nucleotides are TGTGCCAGCAGTCTCAGGGGTCTAATCGGGGAGACCCAGTACTTC. It encodes CASSLRGLIGETQYF. Combining the CDR3 with reference TRBV28 and TRBJ2-5 gives the whole variable domain DVKVTQSSRYLVKRTGEKVFLECVQDMDHENMFWYRQDPGLGLRLIYFSYDVKMKEKGDIPEGYSVSREKKERFSLILESASTNQTSMYLCASSLRGLIGETQYFGPGTRLLVL.

V gene TRBV28 combines with J gene TRBJ2-1; 8 nucleotides match TRBD2. The CDR3 is made up of 14 amino acids. Per the germline V gene, CDR1 is MDHEN and CDR2 is SYDVKM. V lost 8 bases to trimming and J lost 0 bases; unmatched junction nucleotides: 3. CDR3 bases: TGTGCCAGCGAGAGCGGGAGCTCCTACAATGAGCAGTTCTTC. Translating gives CASESGSSYNEQFF.

The V gene is TRBV10-3, the J gene TRBJ2-5; D is uncertain. The germline V and J ends were trimmed by 8 bases and 0 bases, with 7 bases remaining between them. Germline V lookup: CDR1 ENHRY, CDR2 SYGVKD. This CDR3 spans 12 amino acids. CDR3: CAIGRYQETQYF. For the CDR3, the DNA is TGTGCCATCGGACGGTACCAAGAGACCCAGTACTTC.

This clone has just a few counts. The chain carries TRBV2 and TRBJ2-2; D remains ambiguous. The CDR3 has 14 residues. The ends were cut back, 4 bases at V and 5 bases at J, with 11 bases in the middle. The germline V gene encodes CDR1 SNHLY and CDR2 FYNNEI. CDR3 sequence reads: CASSVLGQTGELFF. CDR3 coding DNA: TGTGCCAGCAGTGTGCTCGGGCAGACCGGGGAGCTGTTTTTT.

Details on this clone: Other DNA sequences in this sample translate to the same CDR3. The chain carries TRBV7-9 and TRBJ2-7; D remains unclear. The germline CDR1 and CDR2 sequences are SEHNR and FQNEAQ (reference sequence). The CDR3 runs to 12 residues. The V and J ends lost 1 base and 3 bases respectively, with 4 bases between them. The CDR3 DNA follows: TGTGCCAGCAGCTTAGGCAGCTACGAGCAGTACTTC. As protein: CASSLGSYEQYF.

V is TRBV9 and J is TRBJ1-2, with 11 positions matching TRBD1. The CDR3 runs 22 residues. CDR1 is SGDLS and CDR2 is YYNGEE in the germline V gene. V dropped 0 bases and J dropped 3; count of bases not matched to a gene: 22. CDR3 coding DNA: TGTGCCAGCAGCGTAGTCGAGGGGACAGGGGGAGCCCCTGGAGGACTCGACTATGGCTACACCTTC. This sequence encodes CASSVVEGTGGAPGGLDYGYTF. The complete variable domain, with remaining parts taken from reference TRBV9 and TRBJ1-2, reads DSGVTQTPKHLITATGQRVTLRCSPRSGDLSVYWYQQSLDQGLQFLIQYYNGEERAKGNILERFSAQQFPDLHSELNLSSLELGDSALYFCASSVVEGTGGAPGGLDYGYTFGSGTRLTVV.

The chain uses TRBV28 and TRBJ1-4; TRBD1 matches 8 bases. Germline V gene sequence: CDR1 MDHEN, CDR2 SYDVKM. The junction had 9 bases not matched to a gene; V was cut back by 7 bases and J by 8 bases. CDR3 length: 14 amino acids. In DNA, the CDR3 is TGTGCCAGCAACGTTAACAGGGGGAGAGAAAAACTGTTTTTT. The encoded protein is CASNVNRGREKLFF.

This chain uses TRBV30 with TRBJ2-7, with a possible D match to TRBD2 (5 bases). V dropped 5 bases and J dropped 3 bases, with 11 bases sitting between them. The CDR3 covers 12 residues. CDR1 and CDR2 (germline): GTSNPN, SVGIG (reference sequence). CDR3 DNA: TGTGCCTGGGCCCCCACTAGCTACGAGCAGTACTTC. It is translated as CAWAPTSYEQYF. Drawing the rest from reference TRBV30 and TRBJ2-7, the complete variable domain is SQTIHQWPATLVQPVGSPLSLECTVEGTSNPNLYWYRQAAGRGLQLLFYSVGIGQISSEVPQNLSASRPQDRQFILSSKKLLLSDSGFYLCAWAPTSYEQYFGPGTRLTVT.

A single count supports this clone. The chain recombines TRBV10-3 with TRBJ2-7, with 9 bases fitting TRBD1. CDR1 ENHRY and CDR2 SYGVKD come from the germline V gene. This CDR3 region has 14 residues. J gave up 7 bases and V 5 bases, and 9 bases lay outside the gene matches. CDR3 region: CAISTRDREIEQYF. CDR3 nucleotide sequence: TGTGCCATCAGTACCCGGGACAGGGAAATAGAGCAGTACTTC.

V gene TRBV6-4 combines with J gene TRBJ1-1; D remains unclear. Germline CDR1 MRHNA, CDR2 SNTAGT. The CDR3 has 13 residues. Trimming pared 0 bases from V and 8 bases from J, leaving 10 bases between. The CDR3 nucleotides read TGTGCCAGCAGTGACTCGACGGTCTCAGAAGCTTTCTTT. It translates to CASSDSTVSEAFF.

The rearrangement links TRBV30 to TRBJ2-1; 16 bases fit TRBD2. The CDR3 sequence is 15 residues long. Unmatched junction bases numbered 6, after V lost 5 bases and J lost 8 bases. Germline V gene lookup returns CDR1 GTSNPN and CDR2 SVGIG (reference sequence). CDR3 DNA: TGTGCCTGGGAGGAGGGACTAGCGGGAGGGTATGAGCAGTTCTTC. It codes for CAWEEGLAGGYEQFF.

The rearrangement joins TRBV5-4 to TRBJ2-2; the D is unclear. Germline CDR1 and CDR2: SGHNT and YYREEE (reference sequence). This CDR3 has 14 amino acids. Trimming stripped 3 bases from V and 6 bases from J, with 12 bases between. The CDR3 DNA follows: TGTGCCAGCAGCTGGGTGGGTGTAGCCGGGGAGCTGTTTTTT. As protein: CASSWVGVAGELFF.

The chain combines TRBV29-1 with TRBJ1-4; D is unresolved. Germline CDR1 SQVTM, CDR2 ANQGSEA. The CDR3 spans 10 residues. V lost 6 bases to trimming and J lost 5 bases, with 4 bases between them. The CDR3 protein is CSVYNEKLFF. The CDR3 coding sequence is TGCAGCGTATACAATGAAAAACTGTTTTTT.

The chain employs TRBV2 and TRBJ2-3; 8 positions match TRBD2. V was clipped by 2 bases and J by 5 bases; unmatched bases: 9. The V gene's germline CDR1 is SNHLY and CDR2 FYNNEI. The CDR3 covers 16 residues. The CDR3: CASSESPGLVVDTQYF. For the CDR3, the DNA is TGTGCCAGCAGTGAAAGCCCGGGACTAGTGGTAGATACGCAGTATTTT.

The chain is built from TRBV6-5 and TRBJ2-7; tentatively, D is TRBD2 (6 bases). The CDR3 loop spans 12 amino acids. Trimming shortened V by 10 bases and J by 3 bases, and 13 bases separated the two germline ends. In germline, CDR1 is MNHEY, CDR2 SVGAGI. The CDR3 sequence is CATSEGDYEQYF. CDR3 DNA sequence: TGTGCCACTTCGGAGGGTGACTACGAGCAGTACTTC.

V and J are TRBV6-5 and TRBJ2-7, with TRBD2 matching over 14 bases. J lost 5 bases, V lost 5 bases, and 5 bases had no gene match. CDR3 size: 15 residues. The V gene's germline CDR1 is MNHEY and CDR2 SVGAGI. The DNA of the CDR3 is TGTGCCAGCAGTCACGGGACTAGCGGGAGAAACGAGCAGTACTTC. Its translation: CASSHGTSGRNEQYF.

This rearrangement joins TRBV19 to TRBJ2-5, with D possibly being TRBD2 (5 bases). Trimming stripped 3 bases from V and 5 bases from J, with 10 bases between. The CDR3 spans 13 residues. Germline lookup yields CDR1 LNHDA and CDR2 SQIVND (reference sequence). CDR3 in DNA: TGTGCCAGTAGTATCGGGGTCGGGGAGACCCAGTACTTC. Its protein product is CASSIGVGETQYF.

This clone was recorded only once. The chain is built from TRBV2 and TRBJ1-2; a possible D gene is TRBD1 (5 bases). The CDR3 is made up of 12 amino acids. Germline CDR1 reads SNHLY; CDR2 reads FYNNEI. V dropped 2 bases and J dropped 8 bases, with 9 bases sitting between them. The CDR3 sequence is CASSEQGRGYTF. DNA of the CDR3: TGTGCCAGCAGTGAACAGGGACGGGGCTACACCTTC.

This clone was observed a few times. This chain connects TRBV5-5 to TRBJ2-7, with a possible D match to TRBD2 (6 bases). Trimming stripped 0 bases from V and 2 bases from J, with 12 bases between. The germline gives CDR1 SGHKS, CDR2 YYEKEE (reference sequence). This CDR3 contains 15 residues. The CDR3 nucleotides are TGTGCCAGCAGCTTGGTCGGGAGTTCCACCTACGAGCAGTACTTC. Its protein product is CASSLVGSSTYEQYF.

This clone was seen just once. The CDR3 here is CSVVGGTYEQYF. In DNA form, the CDR3 reads TGCAGCGTTGTAGGGGGAACCTACGAGCAGTACTTC. This sequence joins TRBV29-1 and TRBJ2-7, with a possible D match to TRBD1 (6 bases). This CDR3 comprises 12 residues. The V and J ends lost 4 bases and 2 bases respectively, with 9 bases between them. Looked up from germline, CDR1 is SQVTM and CDR2 is ANQGSEA.

The gene calls are TRBV15 and TRBJ2-1, with D unclear. V lost 0 bases and J 3 bases, leaving 6 bases between the germline ends. There are 14 residues in the CDR3. The germline CDR1 and CDR2 sequences are LNHNV and YYDKDF (reference sequence). CDR3 DNA sequence: TGTGCCACCAGCAGAGATGGGGACTACAATGAGCAGTTCTTC. This translates into CATSRDGDYNEQFF.

V and J are TRBV27 and TRBJ1-1; TRBD1 matches at 10 bases. Trimming at V came to 3 bases and at J to 3 bases, leaving 10 bases not matched to a gene. The CDR3 contains 17 residues. Germline CDR1 is MNHEY and CDR2 is SMNVEV (reference sequence). The chain's CDR3 is CASSFYPTGGSYTEAFF. The CDR3 DNA sequence: TGTGCCAGCAGTTTCTATCCGACAGGGGGCAGTTACACTGAAGCTTTCTTT.

The V call is TRBV27, the J call TRBJ2-7; the match to TRBD2 covers 10 bases. The CDR3 sequence is 17 residues long. V shed 6 bases, J shed 5 bases, and the junction held 16 bases outside the gene matches. Germline V gene sequence: CDR1 MNHEY, CDR2 SMNVEV (reference sequence). The CDR3 here is CASSAHLLGTSDHEQYF. CDR3 sequence (DNA): TGTGCCAGCAGCGCGCACTTACTCGGGACTAGCGACCACGAGCAGTACTTC.

This rearrangement joins TRBV18 to TRBJ2-1, with 14 bases fitting TRBD2. This CDR3 is built from 18 residues. V was clipped by 2 bases and J by 2 bases; unmatched bases: 5. Per the germline V gene, CDR1 is KGHSH and CDR2 is LQKENI. CDR3 sequence: CASSPGLAGGVTYNEQFF. Here the CDR3 DNA reads TGTGCCAGCTCACCAGGACTAGCGGGAGGTGTCACCTACAATGAGCAGTTCTTC.

This sequence joins TRBV9 and TRBJ2-1; 10 nucleotides match TRBD2. The CDR3 runs 15 residues. The V gene's germline CDR1 is SGDLS and CDR2 YYNGEE. Trimming took 0 bases from V and 9 from J; bases not matched to a gene: 6. CDR3 in DNA: TGTGCCAGCAGCGTAGACGGGACTAGCGAGGGTGAGCAGTTCTTC. This translates into CASSVDGTSEGEQFF. Filled out from reference TRBV9 and TRBJ2-1, the complete variable domain reads DSGVTQTPKHLITATGQRVTLRCSPRSGDLSVYWYQQSLDQGLQFLIQYYNGEERAKGNILERFSAQQFPDLHSELNLSSLELGDSALYFCASSVDGTSEGEQFFGPGTRLTVL.

DNA of the CDR3: TGTGCCAGCAGCCGGGGGAGAGGTCTTCGGGAGACCCAGTACTTC. It specifies CASSRGRGLRETQYF. This rearrangement joins TRBV5-8 to TRBJ2-5; tentatively, D is TRBD2 (6 bases). CDR3 length: 15 amino acids. Germline V gene lookup returns CDR1 SGHTS and CDR2 YDEGEE. V lost 4 bases and J 5 bases, leaving 18 bases between the germline ends.

J is TRBJ2-7 and V is TRBV28, with 7 bases that match TRBD2. This CDR3 contains 15 residues. Unmatched junction bases numbered 9, after V lost 5 bases and J lost 2 bases. Germline-derived CDR1 and CDR2 are MDHEN and SYDVKM. CDR3 DNA: TGTGCCAGCAGTACTGATACGGGAGGCCCCTACGAGCAGTACTTC. Translating it yields CASSTDTGGPYEQYF.

V and J are TRBV4-3 and TRBJ2-1; the D call may be TRBD1 or TRBD2 (5 bases each). The CDR3 has 15 residues. V was shortened by 1 base and J by 7 bases, with 14 bases between the two germline ends. The V gene's germline CDR1 is LGHNA and CDR2 YSLEER. DNA for the CDR3: TGCGCCAGCAGCCAAGTCTTGTTGGGGGTGAATGAGCAGTTCTTC. This sequence encodes CASSQVLLGVNEQFF.

The chain uses TRBV4-1 and TRBJ2-3; D might be TRBD1 or TRBD2, each matching 5 bases. V was cut by 4 bases and J by 3 bases, with 8 bases left in between. This CDR3 comprises 13 residues. Germline values: CDR1 MGHRA, CDR2 YSYEKL. The CDR3 reads CASSPGTTDTQYF. In DNA form, the CDR3 reads TGCGCCAGCAGCCCCGGGACGACAGATACGCAGTATTTT.